The 27 T cell receptor beta chains below were found in one sample sequenced in a study of post-analysis software for immune sequencing data. Incorporated into the TCR beta cDNA libraries were unique molecular identifiers, which served to reduce PCR and sequencing biases. MiXCR was run by TCRdb on the PCR reads, yielding one entry per CDR3 protein. The sample yields over 700,000 distinct CDR3 sequences, about 27% seen once. Study-wide findings and caveats: Compared with controls, patients had more of five TRBV segments, including TRBV5-6, TRBV5-1 and TRBV20-1.

Their antigen targets remain unknown. The source material was blood. The receptors were gathered from a girl aged 10-17 years with multiple sclerosis.

The rearrangement links TRBV5-1 to TRBJ2-3; D is undetermined. CDR1 is SGHRS and CDR2 is YFSETQ in the germline V gene. The CDR3 has 15 amino acids. V was shortened by 4 bases and J by 0 bases, with 12 bases between the two germline ends. The CDR3, as DNA: TGCGCCAGCAGCCGCGTGGTTAGCAGCACAGATACGCAGTATTTT. Translated, it gives CASSRVVSSTDTQYF.

This rearrangement joins TRBV28 to TRBJ2-5, with TRBD2 matching over 11 bases. Germline V gene data show CDR1 as MDHEN and CDR2 as SYDVKM. The CDR3 loop spans 18 amino acids. The ends lost 2 bases at V and 2 bases at J; junction bases unmatched: 10. DNA for the CDR3: TGTGCCAGCAGTTTAACATCTGTCCTAGCGGGGGGACAAGAGACCCAGTACTTC. Translation gives CASSLTSVLAGGQETQYF.

This clonotype has more than one count but fewer than ten. J is TRBJ1-2 and V is TRBV10-2; a weak D match, TRBD1 (5 bases). The length of the CDR3 is 14 residues. Germline CDR1 reads WSHSY; CDR2 reads SAAADI. The V end was cut by 8 bases, the J end by 5 bases, with 18 bases between. Here the CDR3 DNA reads TGCGCCAGCTCAGGGCAGCCAATGGGGTATGGCTACACCTTC. It is translated as CASSGQPMGYGYTF.

This clonotype has a handful of counts. CDR3 coding DNA: TGTGCCACCAGCAGAGATGGACGGGCGGCCACAGATACGCAGTATTTT. Its protein is CATSRDGRAATDTQYF. This chain connects TRBV15 to TRBJ2-3; D uncertain. This CDR3 region has 16 residues. V lost 0 bases and J 2 bases, leaving 12 bases between the germline ends. Per germline, CDR1 LNHNV and CDR2 YYDKDF (reference sequence).

The chain couples TRBV6-4 to TRBJ2-7, with 8 bases lining up with TRBD1. Germline CDR1 reads MRHNA; CDR2 reads SNTAGT. V was pared by 6 bases and J by 6 bases, with 10 bases of the junction left unmatched. CDR3 size: 14 residues. CDR3 region: CASSISGQAPEQYF. DNA of the CDR3: TGTGCCAGCAGCATATCGGGACAGGCGCCCGAGCAGTACTTC.

This clonotype was counted only a few times. The chain has TRBV29-1 and TRBJ2-3; D remains ambiguous. The germline gives CDR1 SQVTM, CDR2 ANQGSEA. The V and J ends lost 2 bases and 0 bases respectively, with 21 bases between them. The CDR3 consists of 18 residues. The CDR3 DNA reads TGCAGCGTTGAATTCGTCCCGATTGATCCGACTAGCACAGATACGCAGTATTTT. Its translation is CSVEFVPIDPTSTDTQYF.

This clonotype was observed a handful of times. The CDR3 coding sequence is TGTGCCAGCAGTGTTAGCGGGAACTCGTTGGTCTACGAGCAGTACTTC. Translation: CASSVSGNSLVYEQYF. The chain is built from TRBV25-1 and TRBJ2-7, with TRBD2 identical over 8 bases. Germline-derived CDR1 and CDR2 are MGHDK and SYGVNS. V trimming: 4 bases; J trimming: 3 bases; junction bases outside the gene matches: 11. CDR3 length: 16 amino acids.

This clonotype was seen only a few times. The J gene is TRBJ2-3, the V gene TRBV20-1; no clear D. CDR1 is DFQATT, CDR2 SNEGSKA, per germline (reference sequence). The CDR3 contains 14 residues. V was trimmed by 8 bases and J by 0 bases, leaving 15 bases between them. CDR3 DNA sequence: TGCAGTCTCCGGGCCGCACAAAGCACAGATACGCAGTATTTT. Its translation: CSLRAAQSTDTQYF.

This clonotype appeared a few times. The V gene is TRBV27, the J gene TRBJ2-2; perhaps TRBD1 as D (5 bases). The V and J ends lost 5 bases and 6 bases respectively, with 10 bases between them. The germline CDR1 and CDR2 sequences are MNHEY and SMNVEV (reference sequence). The CDR3 sequence is 13 residues long. CDR3 loop: CASSIRVAGELFF. CDR3 in DNA: TGTGCCAGCAGTATCAGGGTGGCCGGGGAGCTGTTTTTT.

This clonotype came up many times. V is TRBV6-5 and J is TRBJ2-7, with 11 bases aligning to TRBD2. CDR1 is MNHEY and CDR2 is SVGAGI in the germline V gene. The V segment lost 6 bases and the J segment 7 bases; nucleotides outside the gene matches: 17. CDR3 length equals 17 residues. The chain's CDR3 is CASSPPGLAGGPWEQYF. The CDR3 nucleotides are TGTGCCAGCAGCCCACCGGGCTTAGCGGGAGGGCCTTGGGAGCAGTACTTC.

This clonotype was detected only a few times. The V call is TRBV4-3, the J call TRBJ2-5, with 13 bases fitting TRBD2. The J call may be wrong; the DNA end is better matched by TRBJ2-7. The CDR3 length is 18 residues. CDR1 and CDR2 (germline): LGHNA, YSLEER. The CDR3 protein is CASSQVVGLAGYRDEQYF. CDR3 in DNA: TGCGCCAGCAGCCAAGTGGTGGGACTAGCGGGATATCGGGACGAGCAGTACTTC.

The chain joins TRBV19 to TRBJ1-2, with a possible D match to TRBD1 (5 bases). Per the germline V gene, CDR1 is LNHDA and CDR2 is SQIVND (reference sequence). The CDR3 sequence is 15 residues long. The V end lost 8 bases, the J end lost 2 bases, and 18 bases lay between the germline ends. The DNA for the CDR3 is TGTGCCAGTCGGTTCGGGCAGGGTGACAACTATGGCTACACCTTC. Encoded protein: CASRFGQGDNYGYTF.

J is TRBJ1-6 and V is TRBV9; TRBD1 matches 8 bases. Per the germline V gene, CDR1 is SGDLS and CDR2 is YYNGEE. After removal of 4 bases from V and 3 bases from J, the junction contained 9 bases not matched to a gene. The CDR3 totals 17 residues. CDR3 amino acids: CASSPRTTGGYNSPLHF. CDR3 nucleotide sequence: TGTGCCAGCAGCCCCCGGACCACAGGGGGCTATAATTCACCCCTCCACTTT.

The chain combines TRBV2 with TRBJ1-4, with D hard to call. This CDR3 is built from 15 residues. Between the trimmed V and J ends, which lost 5 bases and 0 bases, there was a span of 10 bases. Germline values: CDR1 SNHLY, CDR2 FYNNEI. CDR3: CASSRAGSTNEKLFF. Here the CDR3 DNA reads TGTGCCAGCAGTAGAGCGGGGTCAACTAATGAAAAACTGTTTTTT.

The rearrangement links TRBV6-5 to TRBJ1-4; 8 bases are shared with TRBD1. The CDR3 runs 15 residues. Unmatched junction bases numbered 6, after V lost 5 bases and J lost 4 bases. Germline V gives CDR1 MNHEY, CDR2 SVGAGI. The CDR3 sequence: CASSAGTGYNEKLFF. In DNA form, the CDR3 reads TGTGCCAGCAGTGCCGGGACAGGCTATAATGAAAAACTGTTTTTT.

This clonotype came up many times. The chain is built from TRBV10-3 and TRBJ1-5, with D unresolved. The CDR3 extends over 12 amino acids. Germline loops: CDR1 ENHRY, CDR2 SYGVKD. The V end was cut by 10 bases, the J end by 5 bases, with 12 bases between. In nucleotides, the CDR3 is TGTGCCACCTGGGGTGGGGATCAGCCCCAGCATTTT. Translation: CATWGGDQPQHF.

The chain is built from TRBV29-1 and TRBJ1-5; perhaps TRBD1 as D (5 bases). Trimming left V 4 bases short and J 1 base short, with 14 bases between. Germline CDR1 is SQVTM and CDR2 is ANQGSEA. CDR3 length: 15 residues. CDR3 in amino acids: CSVGGIGGSNQPQHF. Here the CDR3 DNA reads TGCAGCGTTGGGGGAATTGGGGGAAGCAATCAGCCCCAGCATTTT. The variable domain in full, with the rest retrieved from reference TRBV29-1 and TRBJ1-5, is SAVISQKPSRDICQRGTSLTIQCQVDSQVTMMFWYRQQPGQSLTLIATANQGSEATYESGFVIDKFPISRPNLTFSTLTVSNMSPEDSSIYLCSVGGIGGSNQPQHFGDGTRLSIL.

Regarding this clonotype: One end of the junction fails to match germline, which may point to a read error. The chain recombines TRBV29-1 with TRBJ1-1, with a weak D call TRBD1 (5 bases). The CDR3 loop spans 15 amino acids. The germline V gene has CDR1 SQVTM and CDR2 ANQGSEA. The CDR3 loop reads CSVDYTGTGNAEAFF. The CDR3 DNA sequence: TGCAGCGTAGACTATACCGGGACGGGGAACGCTGAAGCTTTCTTT.

The rearrangement links TRBV12-3 or TRBV12-4 to TRBJ2-5, with D unresolved. V was clipped by 3 bases and J by 3 bases, with 11 bases between them. The CDR3 extends over 14 amino acids. The DNA of the CDR3 is TGTGCCAGCAGTTTGGGCATGGGGAAAGAGACCCAGTACTTC. It is translated as CASSLGMGKETQYF.

The gene calls are TRBV9 and TRBJ1-2; D may be TRBD1 (5 bases). The CDR3 consists of 15 residues. CDR1 and CDR2 from the germline V gene are SGDLS and YYNGEE. V was trimmed by 0 bases and J by 6 bases, leaving 15 bases between them. The CDR3 loop reads CASSVAGGKTDGYTF. The CDR3 DNA is TGTGCCAGCAGCGTAGCCGGGGGGAAGACGGATGGCTACACCTTC.

The V gene is TRBV2, the J gene TRBJ1-4, with D maybe TRBD1 (5 bases). Germline-derived CDR1 and CDR2 are SNHLY and FYNNEI. V was trimmed by 7 bases and J by 3 bases, leaving 9 bases between them. CDR3 length equals 13 residues. In nucleotides, the CDR3 is TGTGCCAGCATGACAGAGCCTAATGAAAAACTGTTTTTT. Translation gives CASMTEPNEKLFF.

This sequence joins TRBV6-5 and TRBJ2-3; D is undetermined. Trimming removed 3 bases from V and 2 bases from J, with 6 bases in between. Germline V CDR1 and CDR2: MNHEY, SVGAGI. The length of the CDR3 is 13 residues. The DNA of the CDR3 is TGTGCCAGCAGTTATCTCGACACAGATACGCAGTATTTT. Translated: CASSYLDTDTQYF.

This sequence joins TRBV6-5 and TRBJ1-2; 10 bases line up with TRBD1. V shed 7 bases, J shed 8 bases, and the junction held 10 bases outside the gene matches. Germline V gives CDR1 MNHEY, CDR2 SVGAGI. This CDR3 is 14 amino acids long. CDR3 loop: CASTLDRGLEGYTF. The CDR3 DNA reads TGTGCCAGCACCTTAGACAGGGGGCTTGAGGGCTACACCTTC.

This chain links TRBV6-2 or TRBV6-3 with TRBJ2-7; 7 bases are a match to TRBD1. This CDR3 spans 14 amino acids. The junction had 5 bases not matched to a gene; V was cut back by 0 bases and J by 6 bases. Germline V gene sequence: CDR1 MNHEY, CDR2 SVGEGT. The DNA for the CDR3 is TGTGCCAGCAGTTACTCTACAGGGGCAGGCGAGCAGTACTTC. Its protein product is CASSYSTGAGEQYF.

Points on this clonotype: A read error may explain this, as a much larger clone is one base away. This chain uses TRBV20-1 with TRBJ2-4, with 9 positions matching TRBD2. Germline CDR1 is DFQATT and CDR2 is SNEGSKA (reference sequence). The CDR3 is 15 amino acids. CDR3 region: CSARGIAGVRNIRYF. The CDR3 coding sequence is TGCAGTGCTAGGGGGATAGCGGGAGTGCGTAACATTCGGTACTTC.

This chain uses TRBV20-1 with TRBJ2-1, with unresolved D. The V end was cut by 0 bases, the J end by 4 bases, with 10 bases between. The CDR3 consists of 14 residues. Germline CDR1 reads DFQATT; CDR2 reads SNEGSKA (reference sequence). The CDR3 coding sequence is TGCAGTGCTAGAGATATGAAGAGGTACAATGAGCAGTTCTTC. The encoded protein is CSARDMKRYNEQFF.

This clonotype has only a few counts. The V call is TRBV28, the J call TRBJ2-5, with TRBD2 as a possible D gene (5 bases). This CDR3 spans 13 amino acids. Germline-derived CDR1 and CDR2 are MDHEN and SYDVKM. The V and J ends lost 6 bases and 11 bases respectively, with 19 bases between them. In DNA form, the CDR3 reads TGTGCCAGCAGGCTTACTCCTCTAGCCCCACAGTACTTC. It specifies CASRLTPLAPQYF.